These T cell receptor beta chains were read from a single sample in a study of blood T cell repertoires in COVID-19. The repertoire was sequenced with immunoSEQ multiplex PCR; TCRdb's copy has only in-frame clones and lacks some. The repertoire has about 120,000 clones, less than 90% of them found once; the top ten carry under 2.5%. Sequencing input: peripheral blood. The receptors were gathered from a man aged 30 to 39 with acute or convalescent COVID-19. Each CDR3 is given without its conserved first and last residue.

j_call	v_call	cdr3_aa
TRBJ1-3	TRBV30	AWSVRHRQAGNTIY
TRBJ2-1	TRBV4-2	ASSQEAAFSNEQF
TRBJ1-6	TRBV19	ASSWTGTGRPVDSPLH
TRBJ2-3	TRBV28	ASSSTRSTDTQY
TRBJ1-2	TRBV28	ASNLDTLGNPGANYGYT
TRBJ2-5	TRBV6-6	ASSWPPGTSGLSYQETQY
TRBJ2-7	TRBV5-1	ASTLPGLEDEQY
TRBJ1-1	TRBV9	ASSVGFQAGTEAF
TRBJ2-5	TRBV28	ASSPSPDRAQETQY
TRBJ1-4	TRBV7-6	ASSPGGSENEKLF
TRBJ2-2	TRBV5-1	ASSPVAGGPQGELF
TRBJ1-5	TRBV10-2	ASSERGYSNQPQH
TRBJ1-5	TRBV9	ASSQGGGIDQPQH
TRBJ1-2	TRBV6-2/TRBV6-3	ASSSQAGLRYGYT
TRBJ1-4	TRBV5-1	ASSPAGGANEKLF
TRBJ1-6	TRBV7-8	ASSSSQYNSPLH
TRBJ1-5	TRBV6-5	ASGTGSQPQH
TRBJ2-1	TRBV29-1	SVGLGGVYNEQF
TRBJ1-4	TRBV4-3	ASSQDSATWSTNEKLF
TRBJ1-5	TRBV19	ASSEAPPRQPQH